This T cell receptor (beta chain) was identified in a study of cytomegalovirus exposure and HLA in healthy donors. General observations from the study: TCR beta V- and J-gene trimming, according to a later analysis, was linked to a missense DCLRE1C variant.

Per germline, CDR1 MNHEY and CDR2 SVGAGI. J lost 7 bases, V lost 6 bases, and 8 bases had no gene match. This CDR3 comprises 13 residues. Of note for this clone: No antigen is known for it.

Donors had nominal health at sampling but likely had unrecorded immune exposures. The PCR ran on 60 Vbeta and 13 Jbeta primers. Profiling relied on immunoSEQ multiplex PCR, and the TCRdb table lists in-frame clones only, not all of them. In the table there are about 250,000 clones, approximately 85% of which are singletons. The sequence was obtained from a girl aged 2-10 years in good health and CMV-seronegative. The chain uses TRBV6-5 and TRBJ2-7; 8 nucleotides match TRBD1. Sequenced sample: PBMCs. The DNA for the CDR3 is TGTGCCAGCAGGCGGACAGGGTTGGGAGAGCAGTACTTC. This encodes CASRRTGLGEQYF.